Here is one T cell receptor (beta chain) with its context. This entry comes from a study of blood T cell repertoires in COVID-19. CDR1 is SGHRS and CDR2 is YFSETQ in the germline V gene. This CDR3 contains 12 residues. V lost 4 bases and J lost 4, with 8 bases in between. Generated by immunoSEQ multiplex PCR, the TCRdb table keeps only in-frame clones and is missing some. The sample holds about 370,000 clones; 75% to 90% are singletons and the top ten take over 0.95%. Participants spanned ages about 18 to 90 years and resided in about two dozen US areas. The sequenced sample consisted of PBMCs or T cells enriched from blood (not recorded which). The receptor was derived from a man aged 18 to 30 who had recovered from COVID-19. The chain links TRBV5-1 to TRBJ2-5; D gene ambiguous. The CDR3 reads CASSPLRETQYF. For the CDR3, the DNA is TGCGCCAGCAGCCCCCTCCGAGAGACCCAGTACTTC.